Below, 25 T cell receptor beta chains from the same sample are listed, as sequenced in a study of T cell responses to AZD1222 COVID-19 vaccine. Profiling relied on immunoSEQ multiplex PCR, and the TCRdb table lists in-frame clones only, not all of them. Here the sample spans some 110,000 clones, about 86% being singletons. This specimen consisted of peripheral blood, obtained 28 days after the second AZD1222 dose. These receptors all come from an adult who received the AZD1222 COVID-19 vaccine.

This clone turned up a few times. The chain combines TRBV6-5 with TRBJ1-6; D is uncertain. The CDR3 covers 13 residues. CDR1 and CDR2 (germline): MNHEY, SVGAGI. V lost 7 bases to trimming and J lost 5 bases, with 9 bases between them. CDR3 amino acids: CASTHTDNSPLHF. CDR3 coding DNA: TGTGCCAGCACCCATACGGATAATTCACCCCTCCACTTT.

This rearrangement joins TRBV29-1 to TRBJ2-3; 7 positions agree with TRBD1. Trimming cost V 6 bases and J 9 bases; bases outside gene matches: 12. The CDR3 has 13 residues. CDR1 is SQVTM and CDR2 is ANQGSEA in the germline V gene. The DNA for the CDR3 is TGCAGCGTCCCAGGTGGGGCCAGGGGGACGCAGTATTTT. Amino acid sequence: CSVPGGARGTQYF.

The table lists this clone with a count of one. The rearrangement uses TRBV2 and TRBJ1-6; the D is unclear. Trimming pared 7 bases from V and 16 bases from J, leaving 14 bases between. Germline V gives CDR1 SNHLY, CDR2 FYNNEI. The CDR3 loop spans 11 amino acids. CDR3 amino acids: CASTDLSFLHF. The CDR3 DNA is TGTGCCAGCACGGACTTATCTTTTCTCCACTTT.

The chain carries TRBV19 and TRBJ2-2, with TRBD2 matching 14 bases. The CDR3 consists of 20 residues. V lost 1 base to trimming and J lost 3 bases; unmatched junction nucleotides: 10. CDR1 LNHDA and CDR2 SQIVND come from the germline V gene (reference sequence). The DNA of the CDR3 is TGTGCCAGTAGTATAGTGGGACTAGCGGGGGTCCTTGGAGACACCGGGGAGCTGTTTTTT. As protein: CASSIVGLAGVLGDTGELFF.

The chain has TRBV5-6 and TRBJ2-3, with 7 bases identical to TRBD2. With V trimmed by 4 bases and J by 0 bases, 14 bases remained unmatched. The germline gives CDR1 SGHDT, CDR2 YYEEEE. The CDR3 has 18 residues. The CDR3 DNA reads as TGTGCCAGCAGCACCGAGGGGAGGGGTATAACTAGCACAGATACGCAGTATTTT. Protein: CASSTEGRGITSTDTQYF.

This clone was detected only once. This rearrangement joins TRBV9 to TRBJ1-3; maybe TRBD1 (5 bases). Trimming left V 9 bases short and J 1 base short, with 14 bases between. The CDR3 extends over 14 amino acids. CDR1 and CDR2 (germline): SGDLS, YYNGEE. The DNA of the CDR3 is TGTGCCACAGGGAGCGGTACATCTGGAAACACCATATATTTT. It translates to CATGSGTSGNTIYF.

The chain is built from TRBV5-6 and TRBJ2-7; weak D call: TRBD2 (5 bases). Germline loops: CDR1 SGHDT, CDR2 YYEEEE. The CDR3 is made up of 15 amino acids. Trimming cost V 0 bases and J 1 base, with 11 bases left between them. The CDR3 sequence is CASSLVGEKSYEQYF. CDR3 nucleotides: TGTGCCAGCAGCTTGGTCGGGGAGAAATCCTACGAGCAGTACTTC.

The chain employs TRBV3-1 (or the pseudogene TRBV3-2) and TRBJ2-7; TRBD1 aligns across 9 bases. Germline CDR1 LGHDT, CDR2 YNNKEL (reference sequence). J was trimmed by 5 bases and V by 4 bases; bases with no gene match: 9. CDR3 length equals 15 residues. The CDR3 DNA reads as TGTGCCAGCAGCCCCGATCGGGACAGGGCGGACGAGCAGTACTTC. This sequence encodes CASSPDRDRADEQYF.

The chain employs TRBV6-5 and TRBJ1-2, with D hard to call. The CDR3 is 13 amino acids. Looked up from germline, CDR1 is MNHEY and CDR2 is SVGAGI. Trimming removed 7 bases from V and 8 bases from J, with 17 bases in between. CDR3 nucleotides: TGTGCCAGCATCCGAACGGGTTTAGAGGGCTACACCTTC. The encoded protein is CASIRTGLEGYTF.

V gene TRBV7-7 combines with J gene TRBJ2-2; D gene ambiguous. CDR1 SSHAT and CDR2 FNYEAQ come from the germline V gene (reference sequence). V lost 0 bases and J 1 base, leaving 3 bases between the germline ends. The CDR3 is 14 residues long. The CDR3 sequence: CASSLAENTGELFF. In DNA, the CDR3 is TGTGCCAGCAGCTTAGCGGAGAACACCGGGGAGCTGTTTTTT.

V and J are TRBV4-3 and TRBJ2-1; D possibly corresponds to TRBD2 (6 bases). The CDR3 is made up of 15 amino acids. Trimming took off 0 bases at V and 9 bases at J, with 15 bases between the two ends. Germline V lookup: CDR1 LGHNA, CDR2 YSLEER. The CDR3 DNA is TGCGCCAGCAGCCAAGATCGCGCGCCGGAGGGTGAGCAGTTCTTC. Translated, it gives CASSQDRAPEGEQFF.

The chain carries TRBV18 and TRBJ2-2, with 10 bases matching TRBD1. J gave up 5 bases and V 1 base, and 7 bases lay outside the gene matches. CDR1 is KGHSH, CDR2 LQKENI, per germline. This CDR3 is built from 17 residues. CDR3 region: CASSPLRTGGRTGELFF. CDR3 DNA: TGTGCCAGCTCACCACTTAGGACAGGGGGACGGACCGGGGAGCTGTTTTTT.

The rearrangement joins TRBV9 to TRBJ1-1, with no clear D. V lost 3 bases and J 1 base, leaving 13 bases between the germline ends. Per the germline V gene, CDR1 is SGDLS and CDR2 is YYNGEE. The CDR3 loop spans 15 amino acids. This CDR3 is CASSAVGRTNTEAFF. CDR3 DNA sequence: TGTGCCAGCAGCGCGGTAGGACGGACGAACACTGAAGCTTTCTTT.

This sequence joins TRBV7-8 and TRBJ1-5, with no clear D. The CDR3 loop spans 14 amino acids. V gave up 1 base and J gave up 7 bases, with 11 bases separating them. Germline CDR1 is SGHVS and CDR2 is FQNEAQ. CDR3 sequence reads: CASSLVVPLQPQHF. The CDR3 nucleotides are TGTGCCAGCAGCTTAGTGGTTCCTTTGCAGCCCCAGCATTTT.

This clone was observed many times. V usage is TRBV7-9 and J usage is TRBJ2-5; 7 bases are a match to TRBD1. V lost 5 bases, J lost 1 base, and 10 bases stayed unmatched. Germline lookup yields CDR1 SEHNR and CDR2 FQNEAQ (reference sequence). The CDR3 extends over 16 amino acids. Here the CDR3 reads CASSRRRPGGQETQYF. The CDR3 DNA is TGTGCCAGCAGCCGGAGAAGACCAGGGGGCCAAGAGACCCAGTACTTC.

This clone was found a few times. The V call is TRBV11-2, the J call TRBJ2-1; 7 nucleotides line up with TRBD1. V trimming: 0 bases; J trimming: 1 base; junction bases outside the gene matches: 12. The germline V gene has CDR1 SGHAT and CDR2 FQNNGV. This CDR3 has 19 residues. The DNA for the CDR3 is TGTGCCAGCAGCTTAGATGCAGCGATAGGGGGCTTTTCCTACAATGAGCAGTTCTTC. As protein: CASSLDAAIGGFSYNEQFF.

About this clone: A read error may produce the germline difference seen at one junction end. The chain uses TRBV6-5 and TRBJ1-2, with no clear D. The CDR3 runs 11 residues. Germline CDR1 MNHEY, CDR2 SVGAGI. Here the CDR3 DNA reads TGTGCCAGCAGTTACGAGGGAAGTAAACTCTTC. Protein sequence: CASSYEGSKLF.

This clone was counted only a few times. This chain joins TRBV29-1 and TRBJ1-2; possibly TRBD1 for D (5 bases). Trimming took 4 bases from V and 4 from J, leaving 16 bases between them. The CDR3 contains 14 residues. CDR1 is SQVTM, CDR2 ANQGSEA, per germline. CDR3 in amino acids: CSVGVFGAGYGYTF. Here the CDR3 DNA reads TGCAGCGTTGGGGTTTTTGGGGCAGGCTATGGCTACACCTTC.

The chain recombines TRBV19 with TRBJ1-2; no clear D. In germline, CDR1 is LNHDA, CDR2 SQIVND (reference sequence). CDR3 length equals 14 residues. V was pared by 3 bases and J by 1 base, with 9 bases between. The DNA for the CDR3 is TGTGCCAGTAGTATGGGGAATGATAACTATGGCTACACCTTC. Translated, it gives CASSMGNDNYGYTF.

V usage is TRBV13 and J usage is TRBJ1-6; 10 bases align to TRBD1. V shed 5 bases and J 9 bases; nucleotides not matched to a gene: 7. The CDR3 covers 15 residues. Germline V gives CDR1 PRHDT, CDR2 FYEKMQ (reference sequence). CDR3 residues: CASSAERDRGSPLHF. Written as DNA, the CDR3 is TGTGCCAGCAGCGCCGAGAGGGACAGGGGTTCACCCCTCCACTTT. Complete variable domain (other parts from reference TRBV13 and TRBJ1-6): AAGVIQSPRHLIKEKRETATLKCYPIPRHDTVYWYQQGPGQDPQFLISFYEKMQSDKGSIPDRFSAQQFSDYHSELNMSSLELGDSALYFCASSAERDRGSPLHFGNGTRLTVT.

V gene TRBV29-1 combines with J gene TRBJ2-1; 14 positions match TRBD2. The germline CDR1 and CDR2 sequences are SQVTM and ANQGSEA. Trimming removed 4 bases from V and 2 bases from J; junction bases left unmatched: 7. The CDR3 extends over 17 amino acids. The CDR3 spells CSVGGTSGSGTYNEQFF. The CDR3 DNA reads TGCAGCGTTGGGGGGACTAGCGGGAGTGGCACCTACAATGAGCAGTTCTTC.

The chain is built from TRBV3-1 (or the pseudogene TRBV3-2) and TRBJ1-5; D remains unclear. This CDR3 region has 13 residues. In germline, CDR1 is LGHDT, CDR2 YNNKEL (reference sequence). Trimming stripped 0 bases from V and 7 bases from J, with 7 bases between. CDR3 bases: TGTGCCAGCAGCCAAGATGGAGGACAGCCCCAGCATTTT. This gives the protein CASSQDGGQPQHF.

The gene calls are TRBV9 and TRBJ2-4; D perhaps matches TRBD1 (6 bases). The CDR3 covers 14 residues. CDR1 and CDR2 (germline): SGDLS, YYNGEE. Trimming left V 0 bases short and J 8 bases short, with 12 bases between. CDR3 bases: TGTGCCAGCAGCGTAGGGCTAGAGGGGGACATTCAGTACTTC. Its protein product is CASSVGLEGDIQYF.

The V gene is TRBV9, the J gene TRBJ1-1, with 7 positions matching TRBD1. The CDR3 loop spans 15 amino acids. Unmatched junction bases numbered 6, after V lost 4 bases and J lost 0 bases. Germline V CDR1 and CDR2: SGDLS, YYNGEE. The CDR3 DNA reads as TGTGCCAGCAGCCGACAGGGTGCGTTGAACACTGAAGCTTTCTTT. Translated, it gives CASSRQGALNTEAFF.

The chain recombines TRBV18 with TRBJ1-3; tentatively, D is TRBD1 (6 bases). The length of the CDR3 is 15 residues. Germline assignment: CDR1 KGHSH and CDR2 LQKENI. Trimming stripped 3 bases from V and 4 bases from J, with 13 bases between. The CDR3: CASSPAGQLGNTIYF. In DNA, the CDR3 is TGTGCCAGCTCACCTGCCGGACAGTTAGGAAACACCATATATTTT.